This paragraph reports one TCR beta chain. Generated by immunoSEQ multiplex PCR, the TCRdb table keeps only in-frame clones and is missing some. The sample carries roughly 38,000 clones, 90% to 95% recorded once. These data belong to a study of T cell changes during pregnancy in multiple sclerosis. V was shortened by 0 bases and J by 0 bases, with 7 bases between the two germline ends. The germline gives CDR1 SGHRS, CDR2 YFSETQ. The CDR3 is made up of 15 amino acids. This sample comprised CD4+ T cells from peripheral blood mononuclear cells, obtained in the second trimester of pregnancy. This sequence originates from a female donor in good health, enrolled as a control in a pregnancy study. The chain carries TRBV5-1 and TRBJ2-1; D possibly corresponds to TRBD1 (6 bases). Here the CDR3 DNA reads TGCGCCAGCAGCTTGGACAGGGTCTCCTACAATGAGCAGTTCTTC. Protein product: CASSLDRVSYNEQFF.